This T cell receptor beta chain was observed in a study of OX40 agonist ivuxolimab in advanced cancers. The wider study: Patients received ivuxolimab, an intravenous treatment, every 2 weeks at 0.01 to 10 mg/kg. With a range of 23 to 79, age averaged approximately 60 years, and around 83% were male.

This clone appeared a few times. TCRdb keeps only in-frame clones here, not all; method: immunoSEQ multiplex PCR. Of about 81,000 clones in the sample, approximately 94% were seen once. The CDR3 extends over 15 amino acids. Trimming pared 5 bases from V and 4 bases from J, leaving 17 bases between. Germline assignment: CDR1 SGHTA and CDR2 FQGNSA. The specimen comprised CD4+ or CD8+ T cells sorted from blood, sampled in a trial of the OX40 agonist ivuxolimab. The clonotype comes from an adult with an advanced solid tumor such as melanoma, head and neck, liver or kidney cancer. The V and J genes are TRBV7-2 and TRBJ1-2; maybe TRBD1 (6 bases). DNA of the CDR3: TGTGCCAGCAGCGCGCGGGACACCAATCCCTATGGCTACACCTTC. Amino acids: CASSARDTNPYGYTF.